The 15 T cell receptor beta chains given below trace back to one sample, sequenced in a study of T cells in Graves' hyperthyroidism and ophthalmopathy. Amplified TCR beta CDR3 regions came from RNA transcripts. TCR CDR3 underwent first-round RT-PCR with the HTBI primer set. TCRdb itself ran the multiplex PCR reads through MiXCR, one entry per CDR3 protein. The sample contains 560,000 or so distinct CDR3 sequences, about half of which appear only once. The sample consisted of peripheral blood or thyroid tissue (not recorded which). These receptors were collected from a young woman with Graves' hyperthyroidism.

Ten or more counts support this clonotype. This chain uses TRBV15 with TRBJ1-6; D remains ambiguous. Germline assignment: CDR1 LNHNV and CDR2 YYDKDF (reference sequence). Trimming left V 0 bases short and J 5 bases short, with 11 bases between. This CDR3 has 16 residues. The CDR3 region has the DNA TGTGCCACCAGCAGAGATTATATGGCAGATAATTCACCCCTCCACTTT. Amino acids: CATSRDYMADNSPLHF. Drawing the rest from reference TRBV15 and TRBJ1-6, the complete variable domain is DAMVIQNPRYQVTQFGKPVTLSCSQTLNHNVMYWYQQKSSQAPKLLFHYYDKDFNNEADTPDNFQSRRPNTSFCFLDIRSPGLGDTAMYLCATSRDYMADNSPLHFGNGTRLTVT.

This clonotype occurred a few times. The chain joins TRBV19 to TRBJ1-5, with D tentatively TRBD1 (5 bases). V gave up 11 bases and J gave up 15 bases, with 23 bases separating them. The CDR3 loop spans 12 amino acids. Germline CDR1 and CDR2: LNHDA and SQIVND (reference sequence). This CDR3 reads CAWQHQGTVRHF. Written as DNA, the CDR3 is TGTGCCTGGCAGCACCAAGGGACGGTGCGGCATTTT.

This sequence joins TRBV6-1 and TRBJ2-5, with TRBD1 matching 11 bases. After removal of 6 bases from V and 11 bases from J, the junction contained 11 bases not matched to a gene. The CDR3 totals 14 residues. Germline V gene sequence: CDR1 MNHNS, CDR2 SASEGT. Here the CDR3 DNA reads TGTGCCAGCAGGAGGACAGGGGGCACAGATACGCAGTACTTC. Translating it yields CASRRTGGTDTQYF.

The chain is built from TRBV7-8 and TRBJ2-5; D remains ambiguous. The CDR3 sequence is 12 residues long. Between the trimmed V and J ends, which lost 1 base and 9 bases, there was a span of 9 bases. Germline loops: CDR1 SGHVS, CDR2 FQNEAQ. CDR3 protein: CASSLGNQPQYF. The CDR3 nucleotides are TGTGCCAGCAGCTTAGGCAATCAGCCCCAGTACTTC.

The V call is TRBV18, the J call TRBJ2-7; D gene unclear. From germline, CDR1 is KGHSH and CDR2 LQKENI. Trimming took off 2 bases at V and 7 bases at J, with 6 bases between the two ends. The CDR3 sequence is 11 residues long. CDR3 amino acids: CASSPDREQYF. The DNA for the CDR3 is TGTGCCAGCTCACCAGACCGGGAGCAGTACTTC.

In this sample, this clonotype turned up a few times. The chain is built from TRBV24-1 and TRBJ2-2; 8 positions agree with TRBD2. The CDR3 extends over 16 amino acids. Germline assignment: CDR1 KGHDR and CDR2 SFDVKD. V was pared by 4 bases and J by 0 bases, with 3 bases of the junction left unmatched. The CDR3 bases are TGTGCCACCAGTGACCTAGCGGGCCCGAACACCGGGGAGCTGTTTTTT. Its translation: CATSDLAGPNTGELFF.

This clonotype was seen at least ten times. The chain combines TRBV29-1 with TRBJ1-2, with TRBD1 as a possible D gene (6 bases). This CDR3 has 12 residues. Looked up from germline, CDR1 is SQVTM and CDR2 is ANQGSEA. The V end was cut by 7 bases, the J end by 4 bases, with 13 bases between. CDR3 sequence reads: CSAAGDTYGYTF. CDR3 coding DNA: TGCAGCGCCGCCGGGGACACCTATGGCTACACCTTC.

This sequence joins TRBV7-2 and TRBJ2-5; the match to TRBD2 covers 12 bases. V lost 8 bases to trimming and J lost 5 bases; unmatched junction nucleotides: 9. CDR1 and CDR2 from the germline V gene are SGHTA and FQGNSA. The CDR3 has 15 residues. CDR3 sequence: CASADGLAGQETQYF. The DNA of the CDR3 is TGTGCCAGCGCCGACGGACTAGCGGGACAGGAGACCCAGTACTTC.

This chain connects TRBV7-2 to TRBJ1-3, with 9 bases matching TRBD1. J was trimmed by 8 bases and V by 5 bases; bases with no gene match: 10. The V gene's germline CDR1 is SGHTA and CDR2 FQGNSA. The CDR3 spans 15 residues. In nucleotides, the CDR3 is TGTGCCAGCAGCCAACCGGGACAGGGAGGGGACACCATATATTTT. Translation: CASSQPGQGGDTIYF.

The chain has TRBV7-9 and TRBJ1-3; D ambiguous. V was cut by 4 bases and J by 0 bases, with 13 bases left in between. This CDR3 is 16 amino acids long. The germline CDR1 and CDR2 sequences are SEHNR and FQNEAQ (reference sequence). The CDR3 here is CASSSAGLHSGNTIYF. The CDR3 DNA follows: TGTGCCAGCAGCTCTGCAGGTCTGCACTCTGGAAACACCATATATTTT.

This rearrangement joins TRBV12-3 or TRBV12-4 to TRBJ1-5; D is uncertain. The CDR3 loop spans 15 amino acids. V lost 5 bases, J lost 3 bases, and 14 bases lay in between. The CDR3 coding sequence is TGTGCCAGCAGTACCACCCTCTGGGACAATCAGCCCCAGCATTTT. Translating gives CASSTTLWDNQPQHF.

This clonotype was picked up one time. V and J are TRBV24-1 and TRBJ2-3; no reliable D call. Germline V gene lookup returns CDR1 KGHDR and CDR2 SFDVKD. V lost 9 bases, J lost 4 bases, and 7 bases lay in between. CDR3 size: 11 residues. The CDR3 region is CATSSPDTQYF. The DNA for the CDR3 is TGTGCCACCTCATCCCCAGATACGCAGTATTTT.

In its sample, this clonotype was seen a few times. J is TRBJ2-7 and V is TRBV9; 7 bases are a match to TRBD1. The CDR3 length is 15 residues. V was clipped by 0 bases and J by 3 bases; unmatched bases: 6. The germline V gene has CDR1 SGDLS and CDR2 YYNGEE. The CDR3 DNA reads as TGTGCCAGCAGCGTAGGAGGGGCAGGGGGCTACGAGCAGTACTTC. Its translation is CASSVGGAGGYEQYF.

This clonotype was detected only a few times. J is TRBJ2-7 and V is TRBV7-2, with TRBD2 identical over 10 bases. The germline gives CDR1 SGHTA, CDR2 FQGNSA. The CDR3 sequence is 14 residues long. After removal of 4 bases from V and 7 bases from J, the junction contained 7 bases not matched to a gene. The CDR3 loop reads CASSSTSGPLEQYF. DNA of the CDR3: TGTGCCAGCAGCTCGACTAGCGGGCCCCTAGAGCAGTACTTC.

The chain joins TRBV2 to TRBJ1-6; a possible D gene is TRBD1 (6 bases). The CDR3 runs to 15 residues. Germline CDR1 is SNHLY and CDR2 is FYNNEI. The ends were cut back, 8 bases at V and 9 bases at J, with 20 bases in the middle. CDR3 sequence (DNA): TGTGCCAGCCGCGTGGAGGGGGGTTTGGGTTCACCCCTCCACTTT. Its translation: CASRVEGGLGSPLHF.